The 10 T cell receptor beta chains below were found in one sample sequenced in a study of post-analysis software for immune sequencing data. Overall study findings and caveats: Patients had higher frequencies than controls of five TRBV segments, including TRBV5-6, TRBV5-1 and TRBV20-1.

cDNA libraries for TCR beta contained unique molecular identifiers. A single record per CDR3 protein comes from TCRdb applying MiXCR to the PCR reads. Counted here are approximately 350,000 distinct CDR3 sequences, roughly 38% occurring once; the ten biggest clones make up around 15%. These receptors' targets are unknown. Sequenced input: blood. These receptors all stem from a girl between 10 and 17 years old with multiple sclerosis.

The gene calls are TRBV20-1 and TRBJ2-7; D might be TRBD1 (7 bases). V lost 1 base and J lost 4, with 17 bases in between. This CDR3 is 15 amino acids long. The V gene's germline CDR1 is DFQATT and CDR2 SNEGSKA (reference sequence). This CDR3 is CSARGRGPHFYEQYF. The CDR3 nucleotides are TGCAGTGCTAGAGGGAGGGGGCCCCATTTTTACGAGCAGTACTTC.

The chain has TRBV28 and TRBJ1-4; D gene ambiguous. The length of the CDR3 is 16 residues. The V gene's germline CDR1 is MDHEN and CDR2 SYDVKM. V lost 4 bases to trimming and J lost 2 bases, with 14 bases between them. The DNA of the CDR3 is TGTGCCAGCAGTTCGACCCTAAGGTCGACTAATGAAAAACTGTTTTTT. This sequence encodes CASSSTLRSTNEKLFF.

The chain has TRBV4-2 and TRBJ2-7; TRBD2 matches at 8 bases. V lost 4 bases, J lost 3 bases, and 8 bases stayed unmatched. The CDR3 has 15 residues. Germline V gives CDR1 LGHNA, CDR2 YNFKEQ. CDR3: CASSPRLAGDYEQYF. The CDR3 DNA reads as TGTGCCAGCAGCCCCCGGCTAGCGGGTGACTACGAGCAGTACTTC.

J is TRBJ1-2 and V is TRBV7-9; no clear D gene. V shed 6 bases and J shed 9 bases, with 17 bases lying between them. CDR3 length: 13 residues. Germline CDR1 SEHNR, CDR2 FQNEAQ (reference sequence). The CDR3 nucleotides are TGTGCCAGCAGGGGCCCCGTTAAGATGAGCTACACCTTC. The encoded protein is CASRGPVKMSYTF.

There are a few counts of this clonotype. The chain uses TRBV7-8 and TRBJ1-5, with no clear D. The CDR3 runs 13 residues. Germline-derived CDR1 and CDR2 are SGHVS and FQNEAQ. Between the trimmed V and J ends, which lost 3 bases and 5 bases, there was a span of 8 bases. Written as DNA, the CDR3 is TGTGCCAGCAGCTTTCAGAGGGATCAGCCCCAGCATTTT. Translated: CASSFQRDQPQHF.

This clonotype was found many times. This chain connects TRBV4-3 to TRBJ2-7, with D possibly called TRBD1 or TRBD2 (6 bases each). CDR1 and CDR2 (germline): LGHNA, YSLEER. The germline V and J ends were trimmed by 1 base and 6 bases, with 13 bases remaining between them. The CDR3 spans 14 residues. The CDR3 DNA is TGCGCCAGCAGCCAAGGCCCGGGGGCAGGCGAGCAGTACTTC. As protein: CASSQGPGAGEQYF.

This clonotype has more than one count but fewer than ten. The rearrangement joins TRBV12-3 or TRBV12-4 to TRBJ1-2, with D uncertain. V lost 5 bases and J lost 0, with 13 bases in between. The CDR3 consists of 15 residues. CDR3: CASSPGPATNYGYTF. The CDR3 DNA follows: TGTGCCAGCAGTCCCGGTCCTGCCACTAACTATGGCTACACCTTC.

The rearrangement links TRBV4-1 to TRBJ2-3; maybe TRBD2 (5 bases). Looked up from germline, CDR1 is MGHRA and CDR2 is YSYEKL. This CDR3 has 13 residues. V shed 3 bases and J shed 7 bases, with 11 bases lying between them. The CDR3 DNA reads TGCGCCAGCAGCCAGTCTAGCAGACATACGCAGTATTTT. Translated: CASSQSSRHTQYF.

This chain links TRBV14 with TRBJ2-1; TRBD2 agrees at 13 bases. The CDR3 totals 16 residues. The trim removed 3 bases at V and 9 bases at J, leaving 8 bases unmatched. Germline-derived CDR1 and CDR2 are SGHDN and FVKESK. This CDR3 is CASSHRLAGGQGEQFF. The CDR3 DNA follows: TGTGCCAGCAGCCATCGACTAGCGGGGGGCCAGGGTGAGCAGTTCTTC.

This clonotype has only a few counts. J is TRBJ2-7 and V is TRBV27, with 8 nucleotides matching TRBD1. V trimming: 4 bases; J trimming: 0 bases; junction bases outside the gene matches: 5. Germline V gene sequence: CDR1 MNHEY, CDR2 SMNVEV (reference sequence). The CDR3 totals 15 residues. DNA of the CDR3: TGTGCCAGCAGTTCGAGACAGGGGCCCTCCTACGAGCAGTACTTC. This gives the protein CASSSRQGPSYEQYF.